The table lists the clone carrying this T cell receptor (beta chain) with a few counts. What it binds is not known. The sample comes from a study of blood T cells in healthy people across ages. General observations from the study: Any conclusive comparison of naive versus antigen-experienced cells was prevented by using unsorted PBMCs.

The use of a sample-barcoded 5' primer and a J-beta primer mix characterized a second PCR of roughly 6 to 11 cycles. The authors tagged each cDNA molecule using a template-switch adaptor with 12 random nucleotides. Each CDR3 protein is one row after TCRdb ran MiXCR on the 5' RACE reads. The sample holds about 1.8 million distinct CDR3 sequences, roughly 50% seen once. Isolation of PBMCs gave at least 6.5 million cells per sample. The sequenced material came from blood. The receptor's source is a woman aged 40 to 50 in good health.

CDR3 bases: TGTGCCAGCAGTGGCCCCAGGGCAGGGGACTATTACGAGCAGTACTTC. As protein: CASSGPRAGDYYEQYF. The chain is built from TRBV25-1 and TRBJ2-7; possibly TRBD2 for D (7 bases). The germline gives CDR1 MGHDK, CDR2 SYGVNS. The V end lost 4 bases, the J end lost 4 bases, and 20 bases lay between the germline ends. This CDR3 spans 16 amino acids.